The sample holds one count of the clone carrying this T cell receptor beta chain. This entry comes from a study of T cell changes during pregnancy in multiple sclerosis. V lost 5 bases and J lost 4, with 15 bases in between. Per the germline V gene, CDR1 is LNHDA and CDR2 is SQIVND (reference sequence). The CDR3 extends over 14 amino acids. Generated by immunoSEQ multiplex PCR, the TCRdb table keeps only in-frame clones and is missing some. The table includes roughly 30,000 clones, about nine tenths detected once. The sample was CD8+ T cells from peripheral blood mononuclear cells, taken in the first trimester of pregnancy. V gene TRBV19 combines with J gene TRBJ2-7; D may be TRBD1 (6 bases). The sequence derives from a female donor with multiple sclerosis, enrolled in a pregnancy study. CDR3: CASSPMTGVYEQYF. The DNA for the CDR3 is TGTGCCAGTAGTCCTATGACAGGAGTTTACGAGCAGTACTTC.